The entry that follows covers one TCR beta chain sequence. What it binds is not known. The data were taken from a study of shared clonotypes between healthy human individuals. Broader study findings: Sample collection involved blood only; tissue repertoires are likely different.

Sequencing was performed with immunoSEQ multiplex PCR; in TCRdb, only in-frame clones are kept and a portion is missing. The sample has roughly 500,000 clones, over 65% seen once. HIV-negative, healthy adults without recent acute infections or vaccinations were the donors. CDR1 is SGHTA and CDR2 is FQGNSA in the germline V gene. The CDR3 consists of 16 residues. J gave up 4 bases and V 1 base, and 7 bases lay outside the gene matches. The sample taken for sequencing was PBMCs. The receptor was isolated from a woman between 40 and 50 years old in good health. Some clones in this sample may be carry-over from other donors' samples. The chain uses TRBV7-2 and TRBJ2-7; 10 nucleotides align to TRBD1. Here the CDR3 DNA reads TGTGCCAGCAGCTTAGATTTGCGGACAGGGGGTTACGAGCAGTACTTC. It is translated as CASSLDLRTGGYEQYF.